This TCR beta chain was retrieved from a study of neurological immune-mediated disorders (dated by TCRdb to about 2019). Broadly, across the study: Among the roughly 35 multiple sclerosis patients, approximately 30 had relapsing-remitting MS and 3 had secondary progressive MS. Peripheral blood TCR-beta repertoires from patients with HTLV-I-associated myelopathy (HAM/TSP), patients with multiple sclerosis, and healthy controls were compared in the study using UMI-based sequencing. The approximately 100 TCR-beta libraries included longitudinal samples, technical triplicates and paired sorted CD4+ and CD8+ T-cell subsets alongside PBMC samples. Of the 60 to 70 subjects in the cohort, about 15 were HAM/TSP patients, 34 were multiple sclerosis patients, and roughly 20 were healthy controls.

This clonotype has ten or more counts. The antigen it binds to is not known. The input lacks base qualities; no much larger clone sits a single base away. For the unsorted PBMC libraries, 2 million PBMCs were stored in RNAlater at -80 degrees C until RNA extraction and were used to generate the libraries. The multiple sclerosis patients were enrolled in a US clinical protocol that used magnetic resonance imaging to evaluate disease progression. PBMCs were separated from peripheral blood using Ficoll-Hypaque density gradient centrifugation and then cryopreserved in liquid nitrogen. Via the germline V gene, CDR1 is SGHRS and CDR2 YFSETQ. From the cysteine through the phenylalanine, the CDR3 covers 14 amino acids. The kept DNA is CDR3 alone, 42 bases in frame from the first base. Cut back by 7 bases and 5 bases, the V and J ends lie 18 bases apart. cDNA synthesis used template-switch 5'RACE with a primer carrying a 10-nucleotide random unique molecular identifier tagging each TCR transcript. Every sequencing run yielded over 170 million TCR-beta sequences covering 15-18 subjects. Total RNA was extracted with the RNeasy kit. TCR-beta VDJ regions were amplified with primers for the TCR constant region and the 5'RACE anchor, using the KAPA Real-time Library Amplification kit. Sample indexes and Illumina adaptors were added in a first PCR, after which library yield was increased in a second PCR. After Ampure bead purification, the roughly 650 bp TCR product was size-selected on a 2% E-gel SizeSelection system. Before pooling, library quality was assessed on a Bioanalyzer, concentration was determined with Qubit, and library quantification was performed with the Kapa Library Quantification kit. Paired-end 2 x 150 bp sequencing of the libraries was performed on an Illumina HiSeq 2500. To increase sequence diversity, about 24-32% phiX was spiked into each library pool. On the study's bioinformatics: The UMI-based MiGEC pipeline processed quality-filtered reads and removed over 80% of raw TCR sequences during error correction. IMGT germline references were used for alignment of VDJ genes, and clonotypes were defined by a unique CDR3 amino acid sequence together with V-J genes. Clonal expansion, Shannon diversity, and CDR3 relatedness (CalcPairwiseDistances, ClusterSamples) were evaluated with VDJtools, and phylogenetic trees were built with CLCbio workbench. Expanded clones were defined as having at least 8 unique UMIs, based on coefficient-of-variation modelling across technical triplicates. In-frame beta chains were kept once TCRdb had trimmed the public reads at Q25 with fastp and called clones with MiXCR. Rows with one shared CDR3 protein collapse into an entry with the most common genes and DNA. TCRdb's processing, not the study's, gives the V and J calls here. This sample gives 25,000 to 40,000 distinct CDR3 sequences in total; about 1.4% of them show up just once. Approximately 8.7% of the sample rests with the top ten.

Beyond this particular receptor, the publication reports: No association of the MS cluster with clinical or MRI features was observed, and the need for larger cohorts was stated by the authors. TCR clonal expansion was greatest in HAM/TSP patients and smallest in MS patients, who ranked below even healthy controls. Repertoires from 18 of 34 MS patients were grouped by phylogenetic analysis into a cluster of related CDR3 sequences, suggesting a possible repertoire-level signature. Across subjects, expanded clones never shared an identical CDR3 amino acid sequence, which suggests that the TCR-beta repertoires in every group were private.

Input material: PBMCs. The TCR sequence derives from a woman aged 25 to 39 with multiple sclerosis. The rearrangement joined TRBV5-1 to TRBJ2-5, with the D gene call left open. The CDR3: CASCAGWVAETQYF. The DNA sequence is TGCGCCAGCTGTGCTGGGTGGGTTGCCGAGACCCAGTACTTC. The variable domain in full, with residues beyond the CDR3 obtained from the reference TRBV5-1 and TRBJ2-5 genes, is KAGVTQTPRYLIKTRGQQVTLSCSPISGHRSVSWYQQTPGQGLQFLFEYFSETQRNKGNFPGRFSGRQFSNSRSEMNVSTLELGDSALYLCASCAGWVAETQYFGPGTRLLVL.